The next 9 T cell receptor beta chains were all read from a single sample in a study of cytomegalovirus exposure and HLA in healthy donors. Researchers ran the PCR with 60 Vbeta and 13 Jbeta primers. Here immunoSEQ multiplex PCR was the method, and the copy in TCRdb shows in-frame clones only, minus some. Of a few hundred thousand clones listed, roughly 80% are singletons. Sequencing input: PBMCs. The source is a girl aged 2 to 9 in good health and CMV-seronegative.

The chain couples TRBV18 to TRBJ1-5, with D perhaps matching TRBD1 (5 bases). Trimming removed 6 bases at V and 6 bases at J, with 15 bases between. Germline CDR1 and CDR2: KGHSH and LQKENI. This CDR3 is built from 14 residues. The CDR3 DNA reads TGTGCCAGCTCGCGAACAGGCTCCAGTCAGCCCCAGCATTTT. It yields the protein CASSRTGSSQPQHF.

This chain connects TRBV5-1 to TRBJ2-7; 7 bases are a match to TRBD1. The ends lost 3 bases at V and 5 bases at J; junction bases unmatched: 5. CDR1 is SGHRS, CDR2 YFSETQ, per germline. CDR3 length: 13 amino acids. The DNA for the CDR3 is TGCGCCAGCAGCTCAAGACAGGGCCACGAGCAGTACTTC. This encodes CASSSRQGHEQYF. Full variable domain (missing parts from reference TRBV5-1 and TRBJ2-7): KAGVTQTPRYLIKTRGQQVTLSCSPISGHRSVSWYQQTPGQGLQFLFEYFSETQRNKGNFPGRFSGRQFSNSRSEMNVSTLELGDSALYLCASSSRQGHEQYFGPGTRLTVT.

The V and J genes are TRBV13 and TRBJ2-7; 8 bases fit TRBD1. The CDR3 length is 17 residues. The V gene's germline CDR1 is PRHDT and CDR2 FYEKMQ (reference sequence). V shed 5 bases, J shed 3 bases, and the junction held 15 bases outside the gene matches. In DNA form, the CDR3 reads TGTGCCAGCAGCCCCAAAAGGAGGGGACAGGACAGCTACGAGCAGTACTTC. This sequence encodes CASSPKRRGQDSYEQYF. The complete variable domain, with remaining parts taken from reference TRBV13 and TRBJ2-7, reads AAGVIQSPRHLIKEKRETATLKCYPIPRHDTVYWYQQGPGQDPQFLISFYEKMQSDKGSIPDRFSAQQFSDYHSELNMSSLELGDSALYFCASSPKRRGQDSYEQYFGPGTRLTVT.

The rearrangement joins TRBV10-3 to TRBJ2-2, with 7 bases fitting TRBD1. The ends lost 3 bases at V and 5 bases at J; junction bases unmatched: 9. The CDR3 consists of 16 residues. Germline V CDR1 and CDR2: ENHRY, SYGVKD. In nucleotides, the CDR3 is TGTGCCATCAGTGATTCAGGGGGTAGGACGACCGGGGAGCTGTTTTTT. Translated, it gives CAISDSGGRTTGELFF.

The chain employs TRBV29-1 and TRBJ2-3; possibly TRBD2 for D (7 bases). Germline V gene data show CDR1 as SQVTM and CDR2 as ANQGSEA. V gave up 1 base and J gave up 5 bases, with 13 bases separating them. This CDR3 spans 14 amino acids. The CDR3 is CSVEVGGGGDTQYF. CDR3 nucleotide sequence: TGCAGCGTTGAAGTCGGAGGGGGGGGAGATACGCAGTATTTT.

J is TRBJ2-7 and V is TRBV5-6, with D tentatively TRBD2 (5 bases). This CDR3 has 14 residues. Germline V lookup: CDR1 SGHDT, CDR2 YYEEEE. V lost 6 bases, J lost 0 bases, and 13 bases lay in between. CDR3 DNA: TGTGCCAGCAAGGAGGACTTCGACTCCTACGAGCAGTACTTC. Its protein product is CASKEDFDSYEQYF.

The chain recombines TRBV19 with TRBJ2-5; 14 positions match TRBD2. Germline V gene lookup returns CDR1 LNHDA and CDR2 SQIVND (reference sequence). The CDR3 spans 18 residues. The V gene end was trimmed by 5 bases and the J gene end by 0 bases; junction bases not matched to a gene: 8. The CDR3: CASSSGTSGGQYQETQYF. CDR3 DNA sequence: TGTGCCAGTAGTTCCGGGACTAGCGGGGGCCAGTACCAAGAGACCCAGTACTTC. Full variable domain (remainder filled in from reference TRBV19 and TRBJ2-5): DGGITQSPKYLFRKEGQNVTLSCEQNLNHDAMYWYRQDPGQGLRLIYYSQIVNDFQKGDIAEGYSVSREKKESFPLTVTSAQKNPTAFYLCASSSGTSGGQYQETQYFGPGTRLLVL.

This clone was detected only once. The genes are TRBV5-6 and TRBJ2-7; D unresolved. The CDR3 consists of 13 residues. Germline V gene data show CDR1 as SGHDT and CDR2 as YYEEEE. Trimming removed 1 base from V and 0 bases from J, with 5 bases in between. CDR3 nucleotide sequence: TGTGCCAGCAGCTTGACTCTCTCCTACGAGCAGTACTTC. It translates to CASSLTLSYEQYF.

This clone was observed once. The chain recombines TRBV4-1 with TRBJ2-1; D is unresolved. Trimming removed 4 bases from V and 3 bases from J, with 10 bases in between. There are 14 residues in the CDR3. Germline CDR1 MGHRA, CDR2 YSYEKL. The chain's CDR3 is CASSRGNSYNEQFF. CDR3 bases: TGCGCCAGCAGCCGTGGCAACAGCTACAATGAGCAGTTCTTC.